The 12 T cell receptor beta chains presented below share a single source sample, sequenced in a study of T cell repertoires in cytomegalovirus infection. Via MiXCR, TCRdb re-called the reads, giving one row per CDR3 protein. The repertoire holds approximately 500,000 distinct CDR3 sequences, with about 17% as singletons. Sequenced material: CD8+ T cells from PBMCs. Receptors originate from a human donor in good health (CMV status not recorded). Some clones in this sample may be carry-over from other donors' samples.

The rearrangement joins TRBV4-2 to TRBJ2-4, with TRBD1 identical over 9 bases. Germline V CDR1 and CDR2: LGHNA, YNFKEQ. Trimming cost V 3 bases and J 1 base; bases outside gene matches: 13. The CDR3 spans 19 residues. The DNA of the CDR3 is TGTGCCAGCAGCCACGCATACCGGGACAGGGCTGAGGCCAAAAACATTCAGTACTTC. Translation gives CASSHAYRDRAEAKNIQYF.

In this sample, this clonotype turned up many times. The rearrangement uses TRBV12-3 or TRBV12-4 and TRBJ2-2, with D uncertain. Trimming took 6 bases from V and 0 from J, leaving 11 bases between them. This CDR3 is built from 15 residues. The CDR3 protein is CASRGENSNTGELFF. CDR3 DNA sequence: TGTGCCAGCAGAGGTGAAAACTCGAACACCGGGGAGCTGTTTTTT.

This clonotype occurred many times. This rearrangement joins TRBV7-9 to TRBJ2-5, with D possibly matching TRBD2 (6 bases). V lost 5 bases and J lost 3, with 10 bases in between. This CDR3 comprises 13 residues. Germline CDR1 and CDR2: SEHNR and FQNEAQ (reference sequence). The DNA for the CDR3 is TGTGCCAGCAGCCCAAGACTAGAAGAGACCCAGTACTTC. It is translated as CASSPRLEETQYF. Variable domain in full (rest from reference TRBV7-9 and TRBJ2-5): DTGVSQNPRHKITKRGQNVTFRCDPISEHNRLYWYRQTLGQGPEFLTYFQNEAQLEKSRLLSDRFSAERPKGSFSTLEIQRTEQGDSAMYLCASSPRLEETQYFGPGTRLLVL.

The chain uses TRBV11-2 and TRBJ2-7; D is possibly TRBD2 (6 bases). Germline V gene lookup returns CDR1 SGHAT and CDR2 FQNNGV. Trimming took 3 bases from V and 7 from J, leaving 19 bases between them. The CDR3 runs 15 residues. CDR3 sequence reads: CASSLYGTGTSEQYF. As DNA, the CDR3 is TGTGCCAGCAGCTTGTACGGGACTGGTACGTCGGAGCAGTACTTC. The full variable domain, in which reference TRBV11-2 and TRBJ2-7 provide the parts outside the CDR3, is EAGVAQSPRYKIIEKRQSVAFWCNPISGHATLYWYQQILGQGPKLLIQFQNNGVVDDSQLPKDRFSAERLKGVDSTLKIQPAKLEDSAVYLCASSLYGTGTSEQYFGPGTRLTVT.

There are a few counts of this clonotype. The chain links TRBV11-3 to TRBJ2-7, with a possible D match to TRBD1 (6 bases). This CDR3 contains 15 residues. Germline V gene lookup returns CDR1 SGHNT and CDR2 YENEEA. The V and J ends lost 5 bases and 2 bases respectively, with 16 bases between them. The CDR3 DNA reads TGTGCCAGCAGCCCTTCCGGGACACACACCTACGAGCAGTACTTC. It yields the protein CASSPSGTHTYEQYF.

This clonotype has ten or more counts. In DNA, the CDR3 is TGTGCCAGCAGCTTAGCGCGGGCAGGGAGGAATGAGCAGTTCTTC. Translating gives CASSLARAGRNEQFF. V is TRBV7-9 and J is TRBJ2-1, with D possibly being TRBD2 (6 bases). The CDR3 has 15 amino acids. Trimming took off 0 bases at V and 7 bases at J, with 13 bases between the two ends. CDR1 is SEHNR, CDR2 FQNEAQ, per germline (reference sequence).

This clonotype was picked up many times. The J gene is TRBJ2-3, the V gene TRBV7-6; D is unclear. The germline CDR1 and CDR2 sequences are SGHVS and FNYEAQ. The CDR3 contains 12 residues. The germline V and J ends were trimmed by 6 bases and 2 bases, with 6 bases remaining between them. CDR3 amino acids: CASRSTTDTQYF. The CDR3 DNA reads TGTGCCAGCAGATCGACCACAGATACGCAGTATTTT.

This clonotype was detected ten times or more. The chain is built from TRBV7-9 and TRBJ2-7; 9 bases fit TRBD1. J was trimmed by 4 bases and V by 5 bases; bases with no gene match: 15. Germline CDR1 reads SEHNR; CDR2 reads FQNEAQ (reference sequence). This CDR3 is 17 amino acids long. For the CDR3, the DNA is TGTGCCAGCAGCCCAAAATCCGCCGGGACAGGGAGTTACGAGCAGTACTTC. Amino acids: CASSPKSAGTGSYEQYF. Together with reference TRBV7-9 and TRBJ2-7, the CDR3 gives the full variable domain: DTGVSQNPRHKITKRGQNVTFRCDPISEHNRLYWYRQTLGQGPEFLTYFQNEAQLEKSRLLSDRFSAERPKGSFSTLEIQRTEQGDSAMYLCASSPKSAGTGSYEQYFGPGTRLTVT.

The rearrangement links TRBV27 to TRBJ1-3, with D perhaps TRBD1 (5 bases). This CDR3 spans 15 amino acids. The V gene's germline CDR1 is MNHEY and CDR2 SMNVEV (reference sequence). Trimming removed 6 bases at V and 0 bases at J, with 12 bases between. The CDR3 sequence: CASRADTHSGNTIYF. The CDR3 region has the DNA TGTGCCAGCAGAGCGGACACCCACTCTGGAAACACCATATATTTT.

This clonotype was found a few times. The J gene is TRBJ2-5, the V gene TRBV20-1; TRBD2 agrees at 9 bases. The CDR3 sequence is 16 residues long. Looked up from germline, CDR1 is DFQATT and CDR2 is SNEGSKA (reference sequence). V lost 0 bases and J lost 2; bases outside the gene matches: 7. The CDR3 DNA sequence: TGCAGTGCTAGAGATTGGTTGGCGGGGGGGCAAGAGACCCAGTACTTC. It encodes CSARDWLAGGQETQYF.

The rearrangement uses TRBV9 and TRBJ2-6, with 9 bases that match TRBD2. This CDR3 is built from 18 residues. With 4 bases clipped from V and 0 bases from J, the junction kept 8 bases outside the gene matches. Germline CDR1 is SGDLS and CDR2 is YYNGEE. This chain's CDR3 is CASSFPTSGVSGANVLTF. The CDR3 DNA reads TGTGCCAGCAGCTTCCCGACTAGCGGAGTCTCTGGGGCCAACGTCCTGACTTTC.

This clonotype was observed many times. The V gene is TRBV2, the J gene TRBJ1-2; 7 bases map to TRBD1. V was clipped by 7 bases and J by 0 bases; unmatched bases: 8. The CDR3 extends over 15 amino acids. Per the germline V gene, CDR1 is SNHLY and CDR2 is FYNNEI. The chain's CDR3 is CASMSWDSSNYGYTF. The CDR3 coding sequence is TGTGCCAGCATGTCGTGGGACAGCTCTAACTATGGCTACACCTTC.